Shown below are 7 T cell receptor beta chains from a single sample sequenced in a study of PD-L1 blockade in urothelial cancer. Assay used: immunoSEQ multiplex PCR; TCRdb lists only in-frame clones, some missing. The table lists about 35,000 clones, roughly 38% of them singletons, with about 8.9% in the top ten. The sequencing here drew on tumor tissue, taken before atezolizumab (anti-PD-L1) treatment. The receptors derive from a man aged 55 to 69 with urothelial cancer.

The chain carries TRBV18 and TRBJ2-2; TRBD1 agrees at 7 bases. The V gene end was trimmed by 0 bases and the J gene end by 6 bases; junction bases not matched to a gene: 7. There are 16 residues in the CDR3. CDR1 and CDR2 from the germline V gene are KGHSH and LQKENI. CDR3: CASSPPAQGKAGELFF. The CDR3 DNA sequence: TGTGCCAGCTCACCACCGGCACAGGGGAAGGCCGGGGAGCTGTTTTTT.

This clone has just a few counts. This chain connects TRBV11-3 to TRBJ2-5; 8 bases agree with TRBD2. There are 15 residues in the CDR3. From germline, CDR1 is SGHNT and CDR2 YENEEA. With V trimmed by 5 bases and J by 5 bases, 10 bases remained unmatched. The CDR3 region is CASSKLGGAGETQYF. The DNA for the CDR3 is TGTGCCAGCAGCAAACTCGGGGGGGCCGGGGAGACCCAGTACTTC.

There are a few counts of this clone. The gene calls are TRBV4-1 and TRBJ2-7; no firm D call. Looked up from germline, CDR1 is MGHRA and CDR2 is YSYEKL. The CDR3 runs 15 residues. V was shortened by 4 bases and J by 3 bases, with 16 bases between the two germline ends. The CDR3 loop is CASSPATAVRYEQYF. CDR3 DNA: TGCGCCAGCAGCCCCGCCACGGCGGTTCGCTACGAGCAGTACTTC.

In nucleotides, the CDR3 is TGTGCCAGCAGTCTCATGAATCAGCCCCAGCATTTT. Protein product: CASSLMNQPQHF. The genes are TRBV28 and TRBJ1-5; D remains unclear. CDR3 length: 12 amino acids. Per germline, CDR1 MDHEN and CDR2 SYDVKM. Trimming shortened V by 5 bases and J by 4 bases, and 6 bases separated the two germline ends. The full variable domain, completed using reference TRBV28 and TRBJ1-5, is DVKVTQSSRYLVKRTGEKVFLECVQDMDHENMFWYRQDPGLGLRLIYFSYDVKMKEKGDIPEGYSVSREKKERFSLILESASTNQTSMYLCASSLMNQPQHFGDGTRLSIL.

This clone was recorded at least ten times. The chain links TRBV11-3 to TRBJ2-3, with 8 bases fitting TRBD2. V trimming: 1 base; J trimming: 2 bases; junction bases outside the gene matches: 5. The germline gives CDR1 SGHNT, CDR2 YENEEA. CDR3 size: 16 residues. CDR3 residues: CASSLVPAGVTDTQYF. The CDR3 bases are TGTGCCAGCAGCTTAGTCCCAGCGGGAGTCACAGATACGCAGTATTTT.

The rearrangement links TRBV5-1 to TRBJ2-1, with TRBD1 matching over 9 bases. The CDR3 runs to 17 residues. Unmatched junction bases numbered 13, after V lost 4 bases and J lost 5 bases. Germline CDR1 is SGHRS and CDR2 is YFSETQ. The CDR3 loop is CASSIGTGSFLNNEQFF. For the CDR3, the DNA is TGCGCCAGCAGCATAGGGACAGGGAGTTTCCTTAACAATGAGCAGTTCTTC. Filled out from reference TRBV5-1 and TRBJ2-1, the complete variable domain reads KAGVTQTPRYLIKTRGQQVTLSCSPISGHRSVSWYQQTPGQGLQFLFEYFSETQRNKGNFPGRFSGRQFSNSRSEMNVSTLELGDSALYLCASSIGTGSFLNNEQFFGPGTRLTVL.

This clone was picked up a small number of times. The rearrangement joins TRBV2 to TRBJ2-4; D might be TRBD1 (5 bases). Germline-derived CDR1 and CDR2 are SNHLY and FYNNEI. The CDR3 is 16 residues long. Trimming shortened V by 3 bases and J by 0 bases, and 12 bases separated the two germline ends. The CDR3 protein is CASSERQILAKNIQYF. Here the CDR3 DNA reads TGTGCCAGCAGTGAGCGACAGATACTAGCCAAAAACATTCAGTACTTC.